Listed here are 23 T cell receptor beta chains from one sample, sequenced in a study of graft-versus-host responses after intestinal transplantation. Here immunoSEQ multiplex PCR was the method, and the copy in TCRdb shows in-frame clones only, minus some. The sample lists about 39,000 clones, nearly 95% occurring once. No antigen has been assigned to these receptors. The sample consisted of unstimulated CD8+ T cells sorted from spleen or lymph node cells, taken before transplant. Receptor source: a human donor who was the organ donor for an intestinal transplant.

The chain recombines TRBV11-1 with TRBJ1-6, with TRBD1 identical over 8 bases. This CDR3 has 15 residues. The V segment lost 2 bases and the J segment 11 bases; nucleotides outside the gene matches: 8. Germline loops: CDR1 SGHAT, CDR2 FQDESV (reference sequence). The CDR3 loop reads CASSLSRTGYPPLHF. The CDR3 DNA reads TGTGCCAGCAGCTTATCGCGGACAGGGTACCCACCCCTCCACTTT.

This chain joins TRBV4-1 and TRBJ1-1; D is uncertain. Germline-derived CDR1 and CDR2 are MGHRA and YSYEKL. The CDR3 consists of 18 residues. V was shortened by 1 base and J by 6 bases, with 24 bases between the two germline ends. CDR3 residues: CASSQVPPGRGKRAEAFF. The CDR3 nucleotides read TGCGCCAGCAGCCAAGTCCCGCCAGGACGGGGAAAAAGGGCTGAAGCTTTCTTT.

This chain links TRBV19 with TRBJ2-1, with a tentative D call TRBD2 (6 bases). The CDR3 loop spans 12 amino acids. V lost 5 bases, J lost 9 bases, and 11 bases lay in between. Germline loops: CDR1 LNHDA, CDR2 SQIVND (reference sequence). The CDR3 DNA reads TGTGCCAGTAGTTACGGGAGAAGTGAGCAGTTCTTC. It encodes CASSYGRSEQFF. Full variable domain (outside the CDR3, taken from reference TRBV19 and TRBJ2-1): DGGITQSPKYLFRKEGQNVTLSCEQNLNHDAMYWYRQDPGQGLRLIYYSQIVNDFQKGDIAEGYSVSREKKESFPLTVTSAQKNPTAFYLCASSYGRSEQFFGPGTRLTVL.

This clone was observed a single time. The V call is TRBV4-1, the J call TRBJ1-2; maybe TRBD1 (5 bases). This CDR3 is 18 amino acids long. Trimming left V 1 base short and J 0 bases short, with 18 bases between. The V gene's germline CDR1 is MGHRA and CDR2 YSYEKL. In nucleotides, the CDR3 is TGCGCCAGCAGCCAAGTGACGGGGCAGTGGAGCACTAACTATGGCTACACCTTC. It codes for CASSQVTGQWSTNYGYTF.

The chain couples TRBV7-6 to TRBJ1-1, with 8 positions matching TRBD1. The germline CDR1 and CDR2 sequences are SGHVS and FNYEAQ. The CDR3 extends over 15 amino acids. J was trimmed by 2 bases and V by 1 base; bases with no gene match: 3. The CDR3 reads CASSLGAGGNTEAFF. Written as DNA, the CDR3 is TGTGCCAGCAGCTTAGGGGCAGGGGGCAACACTGAAGCTTTCTTT.

V is TRBV4-3 and J is TRBJ2-1; D is undetermined. The germline V gene encodes CDR1 LGHNA and CDR2 YSLEER. The CDR3 totals 19 residues. The V gene lost 0 bases and the J gene lost 0 bases, with 18 bases spanning the gap. The CDR3 is CASSQEDGLDPSSYNEQFF. For the CDR3, the DNA is TGCGCCAGCAGCCAAGAAGACGGGCTCGACCCAAGCTCCTACAATGAGCAGTTCTTC.

The V gene is TRBV4-3, the J gene TRBJ1-3, with a tentative D call TRBD1 (6 bases). V was pared by 0 bases and J by 0 bases, with 24 bases between. Germline V gives CDR1 LGHNA, CDR2 YSLEER. This CDR3 is built from 21 residues. The CDR3 coding sequence is TGCGCCAGCAGCCAAGATCAGGAATGGGGGGGCTTGGGGACCTCTGGAAACACCATATATTTT. Amino acid sequence: CASSQDQEWGGLGTSGNTIYF.

The chain carries TRBV7-7 and TRBJ1-2; the match to TRBD1 covers 8 bases. Germline V gene lookup returns CDR1 SSHAT and CDR2 FNYEAQ (reference sequence). The CDR3 sequence is 17 residues long. After removal of 1 base from V and 5 bases from J, the junction contained 12 bases not matched to a gene. Written as DNA, the CDR3 is TGTGCCAGCAGCTTAGTTTCAGGGGGCGCGGACCCATATGGCTACACCTTC. Protein sequence: CASSLVSGGADPYGYTF. The full variable domain, completed using reference TRBV7-7 and TRBJ1-2, is GAGVSQSPRYKVTKRGQDVTLRCDPISSHATLYWYQQALGQGPEFLTYFNYEAQPDKSGLPSDRFSAERPEGSISTLTIQRTEQRDSAMYRCASSLVSGGADPYGYTFGSGTRLTVV.

The chain joins TRBV9 to TRBJ2-3; TRBD2 agrees at 14 bases. V dropped 0 bases and J dropped 2; count of bases not matched to a gene: 2. The V gene's germline CDR1 is SGDLS and CDR2 YYNGEE. The CDR3 is 17 amino acids. CDR3 DNA sequence: TGTGCCAGCAGCGTAGGGACTAGCGGGGGGCTCACAGATACGCAGTATTTT. This gives the protein CASSVGTSGGLTDTQYF. The full variable domain, rest sourced from reference TRBV9 and TRBJ2-3, is DSGVTQTPKHLITATGQRVTLRCSPRSGDLSVYWYQQSLDQGLQFLIQYYNGEERAKGNILERFSAQQFPDLHSELNLSSLELGDSALYFCASSVGTSGGLTDTQYFGPGTRLTVL.

Worth noting for this clone: Germline and junction disagree at one end, which may indicate a read error. The gene calls are TRBV7-7 and TRBJ2-2, with TRBD1 identical over 9 bases. Germline lookup yields CDR1 SSHAT and CDR2 FNYEAQ (reference sequence). CDR3 length: 15 amino acids. This CDR3 is CASSRTGANTGELFF. The DNA of the CDR3 is TGTGCTAGCAGCAGGACAGGGGCGAACACCGGGGAGCTGTTTTTT.

The chain combines TRBV5-6 with TRBJ2-7; TRBD2 might be the D (6 bases). Trimming took off 2 bases at V and 5 bases at J, with 14 bases between the two ends. Germline CDR1 reads SGHDT; CDR2 reads YYEEEE. This CDR3 has 14 amino acids. The CDR3 protein is CASSFSAGYNEQYF. CDR3 DNA: TGTGCCAGCAGCTTTTCTGCGGGGTACAACGAGCAGTACTTC.

The chain employs TRBV6-5 and TRBJ1-2, with D hard to call. V gave up 7 bases and J gave up 4 bases, with 16 bases separating them. Germline V lookup: CDR1 MNHEY, CDR2 SVGAGI. The CDR3 totals 14 residues. CDR3 nucleotide sequence: TGTGCCAGCACCCTAGGCGGGGTGAGCTATGGCTACACCTTC. This codes for CASTLGGVSYGYTF.

The chain has TRBV6-5 and TRBJ2-2; D is uncertain. Germline V gene sequence: CDR1 MNHEY, CDR2 SVGAGI. CDR3 length equals 13 residues. The V gene lost 2 bases and the J gene lost 4 bases, with 5 bases spanning the gap. In DNA, the CDR3 is TGTGCCAGCAGTTACCCACGCACCGGGGAGCTGTTTTTT. Protein sequence: CASSYPRTGELFF.

The CDR3 here is CASSLSEGAGTEAFF. CDR3 nucleotides: TGTGCCAGCAGTTTATCGGAGGGGGCGGGCACTGAAGCTTTCTTT. V usage is TRBV27 and J usage is TRBJ1-1; TRBD1 agrees at 7 bases. CDR1 is MNHEY, CDR2 SMNVEV, per germline (reference sequence). The junction had 5 bases not matched to a gene; V was cut back by 0 bases and J by 4 bases. The CDR3 extends over 15 amino acids.

V and J are TRBV6-5 and TRBJ1-1; 8 bases line up with TRBD1. The germline V gene encodes CDR1 MNHEY and CDR2 SVGAGI. The CDR3 loop spans 13 amino acids. V was clipped by 4 bases and J by 4 bases; unmatched bases: 2. In DNA, the CDR3 is TGTGCCAGCAGTTTCACAGGGGGCACTGAAGCTTTCTTT. Protein product: CASSFTGGTEAFF.

This chain connects TRBV2 to TRBJ1-2; D is ambiguous. Trimming left V 4 bases short and J 4 bases short, with 19 bases between. This CDR3 region has 16 residues. Germline assignment: CDR1 SNHLY and CDR2 FYNNEI. The CDR3 bases are TGTGCCAGCAGTGTCGGTCTGGAGGGCAACTTCTATGGCTACACCTTC. It yields the protein CASSVGLEGNFYGYTF.

This chain uses TRBV4-1 with TRBJ1-2; D is unclear. This CDR3 has 15 amino acids. V was shortened by 1 base and J by 3 bases, with 12 bases between the two germline ends. Germline values: CDR1 MGHRA, CDR2 YSYEKL. The CDR3 DNA reads TGCGCCAGCAGCCAAGTTCCGGGAGGGTACTATGGCTACACCTTC. It specifies CASSQVPGGYYGYTF.

The gene calls are TRBV6-4 and TRBJ2-1; D unresolved. CDR1 and CDR2 from the germline V gene are MRHNA and SNTAGT. The V end was cut by 2 bases, the J end by 16 bases, with 6 bases between. The CDR3 extends over 9 amino acids. The CDR3 loop reads CASSDGPFF. In DNA form, the CDR3 reads TGTGCCAGCAGTGACGGGCCTTTCTTC.

CDR3 sequence (DNA): TGCGCCAGCAGCCAAGAAGAGTCCGACAGGGGGAGTCAGCCCCAGCATTTT. Amino acids: CASSQEESDRGSQPQHF. The genes are TRBV4-1 and TRBJ1-5, with 9 bases aligning to TRBD1. The CDR3 covers 17 residues. V lost 0 bases and J lost 6; bases outside the gene matches: 9. Germline values: CDR1 MGHRA, CDR2 YSYEKL.

This clone was detected once. The rearrangement joins TRBV7-6 to TRBJ2-3, with D perhaps matching TRBD1 (7 bases). Germline-derived CDR1 and CDR2 are SGHVS and FNYEAQ. CDR3 length equals 15 residues. Trimming left V 0 bases short and J 6 bases short, with 13 bases between. The CDR3 nucleotides are TGTGCCAGCAGCTTAGCCGGGGACAGCGGGGATACGCAGTATTTT. Translated: CASSLAGDSGDTQYF. The full variable domain, completed using reference TRBV7-6 and TRBJ2-3, is GAGVSQSPRYKVTKRGQDVALRCDPISGHVSLYWYRQALGQGPEFLTYFNYEAQQDKSGLPNDRFSAERPEGSISTLTIQRTEQRDSAMYRCASSLAGDSGDTQYFGPGTRLTVL.

This clone was counted a single time. This chain links TRBV5-4 with TRBJ2-2; D is ambiguous. The CDR3 sequence is 12 residues long. Per the germline V gene, CDR1 is SGHNT and CDR2 is YYREEE (reference sequence). V gave up 6 bases and J gave up 4 bases, with 7 bases separating them. The CDR3 region is CASNPVTGELFF. The DNA for the CDR3 is TGTGCCAGCAATCCGGTCACCGGGGAGCTGTTTTTT.

This sequence joins TRBV6-6 and TRBJ2-1; D is unresolved. The CDR3 has 16 amino acids. Trimming took 2 bases from V and 10 from J, leaving 21 bases between them. Germline V gene data show CDR1 as MNHNY and CDR2 as SVGAGI (reference sequence). The CDR3 coding sequence is TGTGCCAGCAGTTACATTGCTTTGGGGTCAGCGTCCGAGCAGTTCTTC. Its protein is CASSYIALGSASEQFF.

The rearrangement uses TRBV11-2 and TRBJ2-7, with a tentative D call TRBD2 (5 bases). From germline, CDR1 is SGHAT and CDR2 FQNNGV. With 1 base removed from V and 2 bases from J, the gap between germline ends came to 12 bases. This CDR3 spans 15 amino acids. DNA for the CDR3: TGTGCCAGCAGCTTAGGTGCTGGGAGTGCCTACGAGCAGTACTTC. Its translation: CASSLGAGSAYEQYF.